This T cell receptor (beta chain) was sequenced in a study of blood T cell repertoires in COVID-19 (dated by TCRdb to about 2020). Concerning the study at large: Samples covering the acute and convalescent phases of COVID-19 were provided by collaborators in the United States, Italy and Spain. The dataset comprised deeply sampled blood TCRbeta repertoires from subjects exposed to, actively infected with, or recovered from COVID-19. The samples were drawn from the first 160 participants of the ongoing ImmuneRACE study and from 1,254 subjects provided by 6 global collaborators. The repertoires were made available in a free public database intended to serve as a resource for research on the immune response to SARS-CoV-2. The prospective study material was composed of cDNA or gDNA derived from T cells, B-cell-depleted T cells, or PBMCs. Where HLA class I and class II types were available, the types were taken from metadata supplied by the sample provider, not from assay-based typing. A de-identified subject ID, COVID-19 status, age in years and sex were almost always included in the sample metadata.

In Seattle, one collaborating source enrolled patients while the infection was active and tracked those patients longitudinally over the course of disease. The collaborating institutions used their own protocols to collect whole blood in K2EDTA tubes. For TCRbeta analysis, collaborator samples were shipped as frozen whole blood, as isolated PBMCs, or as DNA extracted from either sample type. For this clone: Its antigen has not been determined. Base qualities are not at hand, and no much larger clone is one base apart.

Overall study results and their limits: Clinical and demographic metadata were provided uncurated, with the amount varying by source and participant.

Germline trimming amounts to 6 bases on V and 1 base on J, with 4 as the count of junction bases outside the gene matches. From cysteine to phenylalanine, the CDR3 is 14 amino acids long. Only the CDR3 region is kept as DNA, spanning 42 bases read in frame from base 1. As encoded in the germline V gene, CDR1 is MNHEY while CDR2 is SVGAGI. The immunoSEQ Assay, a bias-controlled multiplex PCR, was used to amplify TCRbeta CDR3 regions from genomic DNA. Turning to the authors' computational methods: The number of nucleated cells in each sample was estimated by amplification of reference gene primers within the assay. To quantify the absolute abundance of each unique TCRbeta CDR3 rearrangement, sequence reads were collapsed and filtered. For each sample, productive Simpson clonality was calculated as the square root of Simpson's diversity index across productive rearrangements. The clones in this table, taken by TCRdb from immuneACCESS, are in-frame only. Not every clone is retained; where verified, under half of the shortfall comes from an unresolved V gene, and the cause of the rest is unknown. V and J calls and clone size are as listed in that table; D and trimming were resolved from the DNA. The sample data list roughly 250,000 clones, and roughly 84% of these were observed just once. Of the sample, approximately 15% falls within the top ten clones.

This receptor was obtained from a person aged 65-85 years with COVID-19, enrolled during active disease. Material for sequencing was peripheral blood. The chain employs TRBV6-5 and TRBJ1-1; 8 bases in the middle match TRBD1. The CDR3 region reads CASRYRGTNTEAFF. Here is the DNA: TGTGCCAGCAGATACAGGGGGACGAACACTGAAGCTTTCTTT.